This paragraph covers one TCR beta chain sequence. It lacks a known antigen. It has no much larger one-base neighbor in the sample; base qualities were not kept. TCRbeta CDR3 regions were amplified from genomic DNA using the immunoSEQ Assay, a bias-controlled multiplex PCR. The source study handled its data this way. The number of nucleated cells in each sample was estimated from the amplification of reference gene primers within the assay. Sequence reads were collapsed and filtered to measure the absolute abundance of every unique TCRbeta CDR3 rearrangement. For each sample, productive Simpson clonality was calculated by taking the square root of Simpson's diversity index across productive rearrangements. Imported from immuneACCESS, the table was reduced by TCRdb to in-frame sequences with V and J called. These copies leave out some clones; in studies compared against another copy, an unresolved V gene accounts for under half, and the cause of the remainder is not known. The V and J calls and clone size were taken over from that table, and D and trimming were inferred from the DNA. The sample contains 300,000 or so clones, about 90% of them found a single time. Roughly 6.7% of the sample lies in the top ten.

The data are from a study of blood T cell repertoires in COVID-19 (dated by TCRdb to about 2020). With regard to the full study: Collaborator samples came from the United States, Italy and Spain and covered acute and convalescent phases of COVID-19. The dataset comprised deeply sampled blood TCRbeta repertoires from subjects exposed to, actively infected with, or recovered from COVID-19. The repertoires were made available in a free public database intended to serve as a resource for research on the immune response to SARS-CoV-2. Where available, HLA class I and class II types were obtained from metadata supplied by the sample provider rather than from assay-based typing. Samples were obtained from the ongoing ImmuneRACE study (first 160 participants) and from roughly 1,300 subjects provided by 6 global collaborators. The prospective study material was composed of cDNA or gDNA derived from T cells, B-cell-depleted T cells, or PBMCs. Sample metadata almost always included a de-identified subject ID, COVID-19 status, age in years and sex.

The CDR3, from cysteine to phenylalanine, totals 17 residues. The CDR3 DNA has 51 bases and is translated from base 1. The germline V gene specifies SGHRS as CDR1 and YFSETQ as CDR2. Clipping removes 0 bases from V and 4 bases from J, with 6 as the unmatched junction base count. The paper's findings and limits, for the study overall: How much clinical and demographic metadata was included differed by source and by participant, and the metadata was provided uncurated.

A second Seattle source provided samples from volunteer blood donors who had recovered from COVID-19. Each collaborating institution followed its own protocols to collect whole blood in K2EDTA tubes. For TCRbeta analysis, collaborators shipped samples in one of three forms: frozen whole blood, isolated PBMCs, or DNA extracted from either of those sample types. Source material: peripheral blood. Recombination joined TRBV5-1 with TRBJ2-2; 10 bases in between match TRBD1. The sequence was collected from a man aged 18-30 years who had recovered from COVID-19. The nucleotide sequence is TGCGCCAGCAGCTTGGCCGAAGGGACAGGGGTCACCGGGGAGCTGTTTTTT. It specifies CASSLAEGTGVTGELFF.